This entry lists 5 T cell receptor beta chains sequenced from one sample in a study of cytomegalovirus exposure and HLA in healthy donors. The PCR employed 60 Vbeta primers together with 13 Jbeta primers. The data were produced by immunoSEQ multiplex PCR, yet TCRdb's version contains in-frame clones alone and is incomplete. The table lists around 53,000 clones. The sequencing input was PBMCs. The source is a woman in her twenties or thirties in good health and CMV-seropositive.

CDR3: CASSFQSGSSTDTQYF. The CDR3 nucleotides are TGCGCCAGCAGCTTCCAGAGCGGGAGTAGCACAGATACGCAGTATTTT. V and J are TRBV5-1 and TRBJ2-3; 8 bases match TRBD2. The junction had 5 bases not matched to a gene; V was cut back by 2 bases and J by 0 bases. This CDR3 is built from 16 residues. Germline CDR1 and CDR2: SGHRS and YFSETQ.

V is TRBV5-1 and J is TRBJ2-7, with D tentatively TRBD2 (6 bases). Trimming shortened V by 3 bases and J by 7 bases, and 11 bases separated the two germline ends. Germline loops: CDR1 SGHRS, CDR2 YFSETQ. This CDR3 has 12 amino acids. The CDR3 region has the DNA TGCGCCAGCAGCTGGACGGAGGGGGAGCAGTACTTC. Translated: CASSWTEGEQYF.

The rearrangement joins TRBV7-9 to TRBJ2-7, with 8 bases that match TRBD1. The V gene end was trimmed by 0 bases and the J gene end by 4 bases; junction bases not matched to a gene: 2. Germline CDR1 reads SEHNR; CDR2 reads FQNEAQ (reference sequence). This CDR3 contains 14 residues. The CDR3 spells CASSLARGQYEQYF. The CDR3 DNA reads as TGTGCCAGCAGCTTAGCCAGGGGGCAATACGAGCAGTACTTC.

The V and J genes are TRBV19 and TRBJ1-1; TRBD1 agrees at 7 bases. V lost 8 bases and J lost 7; bases outside the gene matches: 10. Germline V lookup: CDR1 LNHDA, CDR2 SQIVND (reference sequence). CDR3 size: 13 residues. CDR3 sequence (DNA): TGTGCCAGTGATCCGGGACAGACTTTTGAAGCTTTCTTT. Translated: CASDPGQTFEAFF.

This chain connects TRBV9 to TRBJ1-2; 7 nucleotides agree with TRBD1. The CDR3 length is 13 residues. The J segment lost 8 bases and the V segment lost 6 bases, leaving 10 bases of the junction unmatched. Per the germline V gene, CDR1 is SGDLS and CDR2 is YYNGEE. The CDR3: CASMGGQPRGYTF. The CDR3 DNA follows: TGTGCCAGCATGGGGGGACAGCCGCGGGGCTACACCTTC.